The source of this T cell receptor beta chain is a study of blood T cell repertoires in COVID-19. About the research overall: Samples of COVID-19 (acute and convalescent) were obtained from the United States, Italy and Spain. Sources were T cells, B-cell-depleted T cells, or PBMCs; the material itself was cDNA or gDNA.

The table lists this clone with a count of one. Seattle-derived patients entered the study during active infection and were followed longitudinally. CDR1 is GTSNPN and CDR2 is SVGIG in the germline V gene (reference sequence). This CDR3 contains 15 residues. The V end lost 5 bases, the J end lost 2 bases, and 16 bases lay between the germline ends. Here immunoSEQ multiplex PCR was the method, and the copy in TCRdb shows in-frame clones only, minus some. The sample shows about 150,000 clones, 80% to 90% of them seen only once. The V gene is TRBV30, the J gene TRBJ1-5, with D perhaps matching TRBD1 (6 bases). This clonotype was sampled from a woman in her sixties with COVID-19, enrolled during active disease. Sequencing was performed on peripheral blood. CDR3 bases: TGTGCCTGGGGGGATTCAGGGGCTGGCAATCAGCCCCAGCATTTT. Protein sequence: CAWGDSGAGNQPQHF.